This entry is about one T cell receptor beta chain. The data stem from a study of blood T cell repertoires in COVID-19. As for the study in general: The samples span acute and convalescent COVID-19 from the United States, Italy and Spain. T cells, B-cell-depleted T cells, or PBMCs supplied cDNA or gDNA.

Per the original methods: Amplification of reference gene primers provided the estimated nucleated cell counts. Assay: immunoSEQ multiplex PCR; the TCRdb copy retains only in-frame clones and omits some. D and trimming come from the DNA, and the V and J calls and clone size come from that table. The sample yields roughly 180,000 clones, 85% seen once. Seattle enrolled patients during active infection and tracked them longitudinally. CDR1 ENHRY and CDR2 SYGVKD come from the germline V gene. Germline trimming cut 3 bases from V and 4 bases from J; bases unmatched to any gene: 9. The CDR3 totals 16 residues.

The sequenced sample was peripheral blood. This receptor was taken from a woman aged 45-60 years with COVID-19, enrolled during active disease. The V gene is TRBV10-3, the J gene TRBJ2-3; 8 nucleotides agree with TRBD2. DNA for the CDR3: TGTGCCATCAGTGACCCGGGGGGGGCGAAGGCAGATACGCAGTATTTT. It is translated as CAISDPGGAKADTQYF.